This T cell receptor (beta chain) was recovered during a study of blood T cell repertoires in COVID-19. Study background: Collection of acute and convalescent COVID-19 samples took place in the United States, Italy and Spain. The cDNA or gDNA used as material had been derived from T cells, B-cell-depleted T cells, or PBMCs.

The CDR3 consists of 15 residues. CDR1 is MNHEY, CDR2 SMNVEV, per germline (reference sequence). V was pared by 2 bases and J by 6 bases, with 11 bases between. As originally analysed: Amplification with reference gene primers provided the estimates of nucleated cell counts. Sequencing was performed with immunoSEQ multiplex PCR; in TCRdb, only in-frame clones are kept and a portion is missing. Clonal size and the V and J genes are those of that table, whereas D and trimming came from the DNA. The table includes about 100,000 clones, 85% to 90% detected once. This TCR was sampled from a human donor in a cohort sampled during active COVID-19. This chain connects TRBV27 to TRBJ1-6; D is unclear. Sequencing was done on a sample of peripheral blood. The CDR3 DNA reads TGTGCCAGCAGTTTAGAGGGTGCGGGTAATTCACCCCTCCACTTT. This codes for CASSLEGAGNSPLHF.